This TCR beta chain is drawn from a study of T cell responses to AZD1222 COVID-19 vaccine. Regarding the study as a whole: There were repertoire samples only from the period after the peak T cell response.

With regard to this clone: Its antigen remains unidentified.

Produced via immunoSEQ multiplex PCR; TCRdb's table is partial and in-frame only. The table has around 150,000 clones, 80% to 95% seen once. The V end was cut by 5 bases, the J end by 1 base, with 9 bases between. The CDR3 runs 13 residues. The specimen was peripheral blood, collected 28 days after the second AZD1222 dose. V is TRBV12-3 or TRBV12-4 and J is TRBJ2-7; D call uncertain. The source of this sequence is an adult who received the AZD1222 COVID-19 vaccine. This CDR3 reads CASSTAESYEQYF. In DNA, the CDR3 is TGTGCCAGCAGTACCGCGGAGTCCTACGAGCAGTACTTC.